This T cell receptor (beta chain) comes out of a study of shared clonotypes between healthy human individuals. The CDR3 spans 18 residues. CDR1 and CDR2 (germline): LGHNA, YNFKEQ. Trimming cost V 0 bases and J 0 bases, with 14 bases left between them. Clones were read by immunoSEQ multiplex PCR, and TCRdb kept only the in-frame ones, dropping some. Of more than 450,000 clones listed, more than 65% are singletons. Only Caucasian adults living in Nashville, Tennessee served as donors. This sequence joins TRBV4-2 and TRBJ2-2; D gene unclear. The clonotype comes from a woman in her thirties or forties in good health. Some clones in this sample may be carry-over from other donors' samples. The sample was PBMCs. The CDR3 DNA sequence: TGTGCCAGCAGCCAAGATCCTGCCTCTAGTCCGAACACCGGGGAGCTGTTTTTT. Translated: CASSQDPASSPNTGELFF.